A selection of T cell receptor beta chains follows, all from one sample in a study of cytomegalovirus exposure and HLA in healthy donors. Some clones are missing from TCRdb's copy, which holds only in-frame ones; the method was immunoSEQ multiplex PCR. The sample lists roughly 190,000 clones, approximately 75% occurring once. The sequenced material came from PBMCs. These receptor sequences come from a man aged 25 to 40 in good health and CMV-seropositive. Both conserved end residues are part of each CDR3. Fields, in order: V gene, clone size, J gene, D gene, CDR3 DNA, CDR3 protein. A D gene is named only where the DNA matches it firmly. Clone size is given for some rows only: seen once, a few or many times, or a class if the clone is expanded.

>TRBV9|.|TRBJ1-3|.
TGTGCCAGCAGCGTAGAGGGCAGGGTTGATATTTCTGGAAACACCATATATTTT
CASSVEGRVDISGNTIYF
>TRBV9|few|TRBJ1-1|.
TGTGCCAGCAGCCTTGACTCCGGGGGTGTAGCTGAAGCTTTCTTT
CASSLDSGGVAEAFF
>TRBV5-1|.|TRBJ2-5|.
TGCGCCAGCAGCTTGGCCGCAGAACCCCAAGAGACCCAGTACTTC
CASSLAAEPQETQYF
>TRBV7-2|.|TRBJ1-5|TRBD1
TGTGCCAGCAGCTTAAGCGGGACAGGGGGTCAGCCCCAGCATTTT
CASSLSGTGGQPQHF
>TRBV27|.|TRBJ2-1|TRBD2
TGTGCCAGCAGTCCCGGGACTAGCGGGGCCAAACTCTTCTTC
CASSPGTSGAKLFF
>TRBV6-5|.|TRBJ1-5|.
TGTGCCAGCAGTTCCACCCAGTACAATCAGCCCCAGCATTTT
CASSSTQYNQPQHF
>TRBV7-2|.|TRBJ1-2|TRBD1
TGTGCCAGCAGCACGAATATCAGGGGGCGGGACTATGGCTACACCTTC
CASSTNIRGRDYGYTF
>TRBV30|.|TRBJ1-4|TRBD1
TGTGCCTGGAGTACTTGGGGGGGGACAGGCTATAATGAAAAACTGTTTTTT
CAWSTWGGTGYNEKLFF
>TRBV27|.|TRBJ1-1|.
TGTGCCAGCAGGACTTTGAACACTGAAGCTTTCTTT
CASRTLNTEAFF
>TRBV5-5|.|TRBJ1-4|.
TGTGCCAGCAGCTTGAGTTCAGAGGGTGAAAAACTGTTTTTT
CASSLSSEGEKLFF
>TRBV5-1|.|TRBJ2-3|.
TGCGCCAGCAGCTTGGCCGCAGGGGTAGATACGCAGTATTTT
CASSLAAGVDTQYF
>TRBV18|.|TRBJ2-1|TRBD1
TGTGCCAGCTCACCACGAGAGGGACAGGGGAATGAGCAGTTCTTC
CASSPREGQGNEQFF
>TRBV7-9|.|TRBJ1-1|.
TGTGCCAGCAGCTCCGGGACTATGAGGACTGAAGCTTTCTTT
CASSSGTMRTEAFF
>TRBV28|few|TRBJ1-2|.
TGTGCCAGCAGTTTATTGGCAGGCGGCAGGGGAAACTATGGCTACACCTTC
CASSLLAGGRGNYGYTF
>TRBV5-4|.|TRBJ2-7|TRBD1
TGTGCCAGCAGCTCTAAGACAGGGCCCGCCTACGAGCAGTACTTC
CASSSKTGPAYEQYF
>TRBV7-2|.|TRBJ2-1|TRBD1
TGTGCCAGCAGCTTCGACAGGGTCTCGCACAATGAGCAGTTCTTC
CASSFDRVSHNEQFF
>TRBV9|.|TRBJ2-2|.
TGTGCCAGCAGCGCCAGGGAATCGGGCGGGGAGCTGTTTTTT
CASSARESGGELFF
>TRBV5-4|.|TRBJ2-7|.
TGTGCCGGCAGCCGCGTCGGGAGCTCCTACGAGCAGTACTTC
CAGSRVGSSYEQYF
>TRBV6-5|.|TRBJ2-7|.
TGTGCCAGCAGCCCAATCCCCCCCTACGAGCAGTACTTC
CASSPIPPYEQYF
>TRBV5-1|.|TRBJ2-4|.
TGCGCCAGCAGCATCCGGAGGGCCGGCAAAAACATTCAGTACTTC
CASSIRRAGKNIQYF
>TRBV4-3|.|TRBJ2-7|TRBD1
TGCGCCAGCAGCCCAGGGGACAGGGGATTCTACGAGCAGTACTTC
CASSPGDRGFYEQYF
>TRBV6-1|.|TRBJ2-7|TRBD1
TGTGCCAGCATCTTAGGACAGGCCTCCTCCTACGAGCAGTACTTC
CASILGQASSYEQYF
>TRBV10-1|.|TRBJ1-2|TRBD1
TGCGCCAGCAGTGTGAGCCAGGGGGCACACTATGGCTACACCTTC
CASSVSQGAHYGYTF
>TRBV5-1|.|TRBJ1-2|.
TGCGCCAGCAGGGACCTGGAGGATGGCTACACCTTC
CASRDLEDGYTF